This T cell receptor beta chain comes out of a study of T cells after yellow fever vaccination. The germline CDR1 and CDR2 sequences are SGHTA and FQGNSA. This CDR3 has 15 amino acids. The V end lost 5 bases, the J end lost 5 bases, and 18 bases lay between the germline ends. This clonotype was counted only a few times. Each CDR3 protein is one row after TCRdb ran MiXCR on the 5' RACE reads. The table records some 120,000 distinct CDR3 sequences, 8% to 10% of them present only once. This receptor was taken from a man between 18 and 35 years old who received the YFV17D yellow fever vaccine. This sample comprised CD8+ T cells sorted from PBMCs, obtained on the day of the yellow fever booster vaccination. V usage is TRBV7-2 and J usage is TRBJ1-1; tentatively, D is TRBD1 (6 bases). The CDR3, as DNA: TGTGCCAGCAGCACCACGACAGGCGCGTGGACTGAAGCTTTCTTT. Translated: CASSTTTGAWTEAFF.